The text below deals with one T cell receptor (beta chain). Its antigen is unidentified. Given the absence of the conserved phenylalanine or tryptophan at the CDR3 end, a read error is likely. The DNA is omitted, as the CDR3 cannot be located on it reliably, and the CDR3 follows TCRdb's listing. These data are taken from a study of Graves' ophthalmopathy and Graves' hyperthyroidism. Overall study results and limits: Blood also held most thyroid clonotypes expanded above 0.001 frequency. A model of 13 signatures distinguished ophthalmopathy from stable hyperthyroidism at 87.88% sensitivity and roughly 81% specificity.

Clinicians made diagnoses from clinical symptoms, serum thyroxine, TRAb, thyroid ultrasound and orbital computed tomography. The authors amplified TCR beta CDR3 regions, and they did so from RNA transcripts for repertoire sequencing. Investigators did first-round RT-PCR with HTBI primers, then second-round multiplex PCR. TCRdb itself ran the multiplex PCR reads through MiXCR, one entry per CDR3 protein. The table records approximately 45,000 distinct CDR3 sequences, around 50% of them present only once. Including both end residues, the CDR3 is 17 amino acids long. Germline CDR1 and CDR2: SGHTA and FQGNSA.

The chain recombines TRBV7-2 with TRBJ2-1; TRBD2, the table's D call, was not compared with the DNA. What was sequenced was peripheral blood. This TCR was recovered from an adult man with Graves' ophthalmopathy. The CDR3 is CASSQIWGVGYGYTFGS.